This record looks at one T cell receptor beta chain sequence and its context. Hyperthyroidism patients were newly diagnosed, had disease duration under 2 months, and were aged 18 to 65 years. Uncontrolled infection, other autoimmune disease, pregnancy or lactation barred patients from enrollment. Trimming pared 4 bases from V and 2 bases from J, leaving 10 bases between. The CDR3 totals 13 residues. The V gene's germline CDR1 is SGHTS and CDR2 YDEGEE. The data were obtained in a study of T cells in Graves' hyperthyroidism and ophthalmopathy. RNA transcripts provided the source from which TCR beta CDR3 regions were amplified. When the TCR CDR3 underwent first-round RT-PCR, the HTBI primer set was used. TCRdb reprocessed the multiplex PCR reads via MiXCR and lists one record per CDR3 protein. The sample lists about 500,000 distinct CDR3 sequences; over 13% were seen once.

The chain uses TRBV5-8 and TRBJ2-7, with TRBD2 as a possible D gene (5 bases). The sample was blood. The sequence derives from a woman aged 18-29 years with Graves' hyperthyroidism. The CDR3: CASSLRATYEQYF. For the CDR3, the DNA is TGTGCCAGCAGCCTGAGGGCTACCTACGAGCAGTACTTC.